This T cell receptor beta chain stems from a study of T-cell reconstitution after alpha-beta-depleted transplantation in children. There are many counts of this clonotype. V was cut by 6 bases and J by 4 bases, with 13 bases left in between. There are 13 residues in the CDR3. The germline V gene has CDR1 SQVTM and CDR2 ANQGSEA. Molecular barcoding with unique molecular identifiers was used for the TCRbeta library. TCRdb redid the calling of the PCR reads with MiXCR, one entry per CDR3 protein. The sample carries about 640,000 distinct CDR3 sequences, 16% recorded once. The sequence came from a human donor who donated a stem cell graft to a child with acute myeloid leukemia. The chain uses TRBV29-1 and TRBJ1-3, with D perhaps TRBD1 (5 bases). Source: PBMCs from the stem cell graft donor, taken from the stem cell graft. CDR3 amino acids: CSVALTAGNTIYF. CDR3 coding DNA: TGCAGCGTGGCCTTGACAGCGGGAAACACCATATATTTT.